This T cell receptor beta chain was obtained from a study of T cell changes during pregnancy in multiple sclerosis. The table lists this clone with a count of one. Germline values: CDR1 MNHEY, CDR2 SMNVEV (reference sequence). V lost 3 bases and J lost 2, with 10 bases in between. This CDR3 comprises 15 residues. The data were produced by immunoSEQ multiplex PCR, yet TCRdb's version contains in-frame clones alone and is incomplete. In the table there are about 68,000 clones, about nine tenths of which are singletons. The J gene is TRBJ2-2, the V gene TRBV27; tentative D call: TRBD1 (6 bases). The sample in question was peripheral blood, obtained in the third trimester of pregnancy. This receptor was obtained from a female donor with multiple sclerosis, enrolled in a pregnancy study. The CDR3 spells CASSFGTRNTGELFF. In nucleotides, the CDR3 is TGTGCCAGCAGTTTTGGGACACGAAACACCGGGGAGCTGTTTTTT.